This entry lists 25 T cell receptor beta chains sequenced from one sample in a study of CD8+CD57+ T cells in acquired aplastic anemia. The TCR beta profiling, which covered VDJ combination and CDR3 sequence, was carried out using genomic DNA as the template. Using its own MiXCR run on the reads, TCRdb lists one record per CDR3 protein. The sample yields 150,000 to 200,000 distinct CDR3 sequences, around 45% seen once. Material: sorted CD4+, CD8+, or CD8+CD57+ T cells (not recorded which) from PBMCs. All receptors derive from a human donor in good health.

This clonotype appeared a few times. This sequence joins TRBV29-1 and TRBJ2-7; 13 positions agree with TRBD2. The CDR3 is made up of 13 amino acids. The germline gives CDR1 SQVTM, CDR2 ANQGSEA. V was clipped by 5 bases and J by 6 bases; unmatched bases: 4. The DNA for the CDR3 is TGCAGCGTTTGGACTAGCGGGAGCACCGAGCAGTACTTC. It yields the protein CSVWTSGSTEQYF.

In its sample, this clonotype was seen a few times. The chain joins TRBV15 to TRBJ2-1; 8 nucleotides match TRBD2. CDR3 length: 15 amino acids. The junction had 7 bases not matched to a gene; V was cut back by 3 bases and J by 6 bases. Germline assignment: CDR1 LNHNV and CDR2 YYDKDF (reference sequence). DNA for the CDR3: TGTGCCACCAGCAGCCCCGGGACTAGGCTCAATGAGCAGTTCTTC. Its translation: CATSSPGTRLNEQFF.

This clonotype was counted a few times. The chain combines TRBV30 with TRBJ2-1; 9 bases fit TRBD1. The germline gives CDR1 GTSNPN, CDR2 SVGIG (reference sequence). J gave up 6 bases and V 4 bases, and 4 bases lay outside the gene matches. The CDR3 has 13 amino acids. The CDR3 DNA sequence: TGTGCCTGGAAGAGGACAGGGGTCAATGAGCAGTTCTTC. This encodes CAWKRTGVNEQFF.

The table lists this clonotype with many counts. The rearrangement links TRBV6-2 or TRBV6-3 to TRBJ1-5; 8 nucleotides align to TRBD1. Germline lookup yields CDR1 MNHEY and CDR2 SVGEGT. J lost 0 bases, V lost 0 bases, and 7 bases had no gene match. The CDR3 consists of 18 residues. CDR3 residues: CASSYSIDRGGSNQPQHF. The CDR3 DNA reads TGTGCCAGCAGTTACTCGATCGACAGGGGCGGTAGCAATCAGCCCCAGCATTTT.

The chain joins TRBV12-3 or TRBV12-4 to TRBJ2-3; 12 positions match TRBD1. This CDR3 comprises 16 residues. The trim removed 6 bases at V and 6 bases at J, leaving 10 bases unmatched. The CDR3: CASSPMWDRGQDTQYF. DNA of the CDR3: TGTGCCAGCAGCCCAATGTGGGACAGGGGGCAGGATACGCAGTATTTT.

This clonotype turned up a few times. The CDR3 protein is CASGNVPSSEAFF. CDR3 DNA sequence: TGTGCCAGCGGAAATGTCCCCTCCTCTGAAGCTTTCTTT. V usage is TRBV3-1 and J usage is TRBJ1-1; D not resolved. Trimming removed 8 bases from V and 6 bases from J, with 16 bases in between. CDR1 is LGHDT and CDR2 is YNNKEL in the germline V gene (reference sequence). The CDR3 runs to 13 residues.

This clonotype appeared a few times. V usage is TRBV29-1 and J usage is TRBJ2-7, with D unclear. The ends were cut back, 1 base at V and 2 bases at J, with 9 bases in the middle. This CDR3 comprises 13 residues. The V gene's germline CDR1 is SQVTM and CDR2 ANQGSEA. The CDR3 spells CSVEGASAYEQYF. In DNA, the CDR3 is TGCAGCGTTGAAGGGGCATCCGCCTACGAGCAGTACTTC.

The chain employs TRBV19 and TRBJ2-1; 11 bases are a match to TRBD2. V lost 3 bases and J lost 4; bases outside the gene matches: 2. The germline CDR1 and CDR2 sequences are LNHDA and SQIVND (reference sequence). The length of the CDR3 is 15 residues. In DNA, the CDR3 is TGTGCCAGTAGTATCAGGACTAGCGGGTACAATGAGCAGTTCTTC. This sequence encodes CASSIRTSGYNEQFF.

J is TRBJ1-1 and V is TRBV7-3; D unresolved. The ends were cut back, 3 bases at V and 4 bases at J, with 9 bases in the middle. Looked up from germline, CDR1 is SGHTA and CDR2 is FQGTGA. This CDR3 spans 13 amino acids. The CDR3 loop is CASSFSPSTEAFF. For the CDR3, the DNA is TGTGCCAGCAGCTTCTCGCCGAGCACTGAAGCTTTCTTT. The full variable domain, in which reference TRBV7-3 and TRBJ1-1 provide the parts outside the CDR3, is GAGVSQTPSNKVTEKGKYVELRCDPISGHTALYWYRQSLGQGPEFLIYFQGTGAADDSGLPNDRFFAVRPEGSVSTLKIQRTERGDSAVYLCASSFSPSTEAFFGQGTRLTVV.

The chain uses TRBV24-1 and TRBJ1-2, with TRBD1 as a possible D gene (5 bases). This CDR3 has 14 residues. Germline CDR1 KGHDR, CDR2 SFDVKD. V gave up 3 bases and J gave up 8 bases, with 15 bases separating them. In DNA, the CDR3 is TGTGCCACCAGTGATATAAGACAGCCGCCCGGCTACACCTTC. Protein product: CATSDIRQPPGYTF.

In regard to this clonotype: Given a much more abundant clone one base away, this may be a read error. J is TRBJ1-1 and V is TRBV7-9; D unclear. The CDR3 sequence is 15 residues long. CDR1 and CDR2 (germline): SEHNR, FQNEAQ (reference sequence). The CDR3 region has the DNA TGTGTCAGCAGCTTATTAACCCAATTGAACACTGAAGCTTTCTTT. The encoded protein is CVSSLLTQLNTEAFF.

The J gene is TRBJ2-1, the V gene TRBV11-2; 11 positions match TRBD2. With V trimmed by 3 bases and J by 9 bases, 7 bases remained unmatched. The CDR3 spans 15 residues. Germline V CDR1 and CDR2: SGHAT, FQNNGV. CDR3 coding DNA: TGTGCCAGCAGCTTTACTAGCGGGAGCCCCGGTGAGCAGTTCTTC. Translated, it gives CASSFTSGSPGEQFF. The full variable domain, completed using reference TRBV11-2 and TRBJ2-1, is EAGVAQSPRYKIIEKRQSVAFWCNPISGHATLYWYQQILGQGPKLLIQFQNNGVVDDSQLPKDRFSAERLKGVDSTLKIQPAKLEDSAVYLCASSFTSGSPGEQFFGPGTRLTVL.

The chain uses TRBV7-3 and TRBJ1-4; 7 positions match TRBD1. CDR3 length equals 15 residues. Germline assignment: CDR1 SGHTA and CDR2 FQGTGA. V gave up 5 bases and J gave up 4 bases; unmatched junction bases: 7. The CDR3 is CASSPGGGINEKLFF. The CDR3 nucleotides are TGTGCCAGCAGCCCAGGGGGGGGAATTAATGAAAAACTGTTTTTT. The variable domain in full, completed from reference TRBV7-3 and TRBJ1-4, reads GAGVSQTPSNKVTEKGKYVELRCDPISGHTALYWYRQSLGQGPEFLIYFQGTGAADDSGLPNDRFFAVRPEGSVSTLKIQRTERGDSAVYLCASSPGGGINEKLFFGSGTQLSVL.

The chain employs TRBV11-2 and TRBJ2-7, with TRBD1 matching 7 bases. Losses at the gene ends were 4 bases for V and 9 bases for J; bases not matched to a gene: 18. Germline V gene sequence: CDR1 SGHAT, CDR2 FQNNGV. The CDR3 is 16 amino acids. DNA for the CDR3: TGTGCCAGCAGCTCCTCTTTCGGTGGCGGACAGGCCAGGCAGTACTTC. It translates to CASSSSFGGGQARQYF.

This clonotype has ten or more counts. The chain carries TRBV9 and TRBJ2-1; the D gene is possibly TRBD2 (6 bases). With 0 bases removed from V and 4 bases from J, the gap between germline ends came to 11 bases. The V gene's germline CDR1 is SGDLS and CDR2 YYNGEE. This CDR3 is built from 15 residues. The CDR3 here is CASSVALAEYNEQFF. CDR3 in DNA: TGTGCCAGCAGCGTAGCTTTAGCGGAGTACAATGAGCAGTTCTTC.

There are many counts of this clonotype. The chain uses TRBV5-4 and TRBJ2-5; 10 nucleotides match TRBD2. Trimming cost V 4 bases and J 4 bases; bases outside gene matches: 10. CDR3 length: 16 residues. The germline gives CDR1 SGHNT, CDR2 YYREEE (reference sequence). The CDR3 region has the DNA TGTGCCAGCAGCACAGGGAGGACTAGCGGCCTAGAGACCCAGTACTTC. It encodes CASSTGRTSGLETQYF. Looking up the rest from reference TRBV5-4 and TRBJ2-5 gives the full variable domain: ETGVTQSPTHLIKTRGQQVTLRCSSQSGHNTVSWYQQALGQGPQFIFQYYREEENGRGNFPPRFSGLQFPNYSSELNVNALELDDSALYLCASSTGRTSGLETQYFGPGTRLLVL.

The rearrangement links TRBV2 to TRBJ1-1, with D perhaps TRBD1 (5 bases). Trimming took 6 bases from V and 3 from J, leaving 17 bases between them. This CDR3 is built from 15 residues. Germline values: CDR1 SNHLY, CDR2 FYNNEI. CDR3 in amino acids: CASRPMDKSHTEAFF. CDR3 DNA sequence: TGTGCCAGCAGACCAATGGACAAGTCCCACACTGAAGCTTTCTTT. The whole variable domain, remainder taken from reference TRBV2 and TRBJ1-1, is EPEVTQTPSHQVTQMGQEVILRCVPISNHLYFYWYRQILGQKVEFLVSFYNNEISEKSEIFDDQFSVERPDGSNFTLKIRSTKLEDSAMYFCASRPMDKSHTEAFFGQGTRLTVV.

V is TRBV9 and J is TRBJ1-6, with 8 bases aligning to TRBD1. The trim removed 3 bases at V and 6 bases at J, leaving 5 bases unmatched. CDR1 and CDR2 from the germline V gene are SGDLS and YYNGEE. This CDR3 spans 15 amino acids. The CDR3 DNA follows: TGTGCCAGCAGCGAGGGGACAGGTAGTAATTCACCCCTCCACTTT. This gives the protein CASSEGTGSNSPLHF.

This clonotype showed up just a few times. This may be a read error, as it is one base from a much larger clone. The CDR3: CASRQGAKYEQYF. CDR3 nucleotide sequence: TGTGCCAGTCGACAGGGGGCAAAGTACGAGCAGTACTTC. The rearrangement uses TRBV6-1 and TRBJ2-7; 10 bases are a match to TRBD1. The CDR3 has 13 residues. In germline, CDR1 is MNHNS, CDR2 SASEGT. V shed 9 bases and J 4 bases; nucleotides not matched to a gene: 6.

In this sample, this clonotype turned up once. The chain recombines TRBV2 with TRBJ1-1; D unresolved. The CDR3 is 14 residues long. Per germline, CDR1 SNHLY and CDR2 FYNNEI. Trimming took off 6 bases at V and 0 bases at J, with 11 bases between the two ends. CDR3 sequence: CASRSERMNTEAFF. The CDR3 nucleotides are TGTGCCAGCAGATCGGAGAGAATGAACACTGAAGCTTTCTTT.

The chain has TRBV24-1 and TRBJ2-3, with D tentatively TRBD2 (6 bases). The CDR3 totals 15 residues. The V gene lost 2 bases and the J gene lost 5 bases, with 13 bases spanning the gap. In germline, CDR1 is KGHDR, CDR2 SFDVKD. CDR3 nucleotide sequence: TGTGCCACCAGTGATTGGGCAGGGCGGGGAGATACGCAGTATTTT. This encodes CATSDWAGRGDTQYF.

The V and J genes are TRBV10-3 and TRBJ1-4; 11 positions match TRBD1. Germline V gives CDR1 ENHRY, CDR2 SYGVKD. CDR3 length: 14 amino acids. The V and J ends lost 4 bases and 7 bases, in that order; junction bases with no gene match: 2. Written as DNA, the CDR3 is TGTGCCATCAGTGGGACAGGGGGCGGTGAAAAACTGTTTTTT. This gives the protein CAISGTGGGEKLFF.

The V gene is TRBV25-1, the J gene TRBJ1-5; maybe TRBD1 (5 bases). The germline V gene encodes CDR1 MGHDK and CDR2 SYGVNS. Trimming removed 8 bases at V and 7 bases at J, with 15 bases between. This CDR3 region has 13 residues. CDR3 amino acids: CASEEGRGQPQHF. The CDR3 nucleotides read TGTGCCAGCGAGGAGGGAAGGGGACAGCCCCAGCATTTT.

This chain links TRBV19 with TRBJ1-1; tentatively, D is TRBD1 (5 bases). This CDR3 has 13 amino acids. The germline V and J ends were trimmed by 6 bases and 4 bases, with 12 bases remaining between them. Germline V gene lookup returns CDR1 LNHDA and CDR2 SQIVND (reference sequence). In DNA form, the CDR3 reads TGTGCCAGTAGGAAGGGACGGAGCACTGAAGCTTTCTTT. Amino acid sequence: CASRKGRSTEAFF.

The table lists this clonotype with many counts. This chain connects TRBV7-9 to TRBJ2-3, with unresolved D. The germline V and J ends were trimmed by 1 base and 0 bases, with 5 bases remaining between them. From germline, CDR1 is SEHNR and CDR2 FQNEAQ (reference sequence). The CDR3 is 14 amino acids. The CDR3 loop reads CASSLGSSTDTQYF. In nucleotides, the CDR3 is TGTGCCAGCAGCTTAGGTTCTAGCACAGATACGCAGTATTTT.